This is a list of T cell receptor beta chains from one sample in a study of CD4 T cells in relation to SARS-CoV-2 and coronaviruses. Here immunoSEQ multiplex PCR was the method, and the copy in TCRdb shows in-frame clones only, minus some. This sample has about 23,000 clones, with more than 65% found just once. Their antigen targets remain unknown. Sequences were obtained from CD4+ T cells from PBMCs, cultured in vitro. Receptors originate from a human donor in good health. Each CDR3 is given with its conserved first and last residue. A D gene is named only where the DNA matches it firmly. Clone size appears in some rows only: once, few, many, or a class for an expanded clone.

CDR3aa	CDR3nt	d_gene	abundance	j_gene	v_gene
CASSEGLTAGYGYTF	TGTGCCAGCAGTGAGGGATTGACCGCGGGCTATGGCTACACCTTC	-	once	TRBJ1-2	TRBV6-1
CASSPISGNTEAFF	TGTGCCAGCTCACCAATCTCAGGGAACACTGAAGCTTTCTTT	-	-	TRBJ1-1	TRBV18
CASSPESYEQYF	TGTGCCAGCTCACCGGAATCCTACGAGCAGTACTTC	-	once	TRBJ2-7	TRBV18
CASRLTSGRANEQFF	TGTGCCAGCAGGCTAACTAGCGGGAGGGCCAATGAGCAGTTCTTC	TRBD2	once	TRBJ2-1	TRBV6-5
CASSQDYGYTF	TGTGCCAGCAGCCAAGATTACGGCTACACCTTC	-	-	TRBJ1-2	TRBV3-1/TRBV3-2
CAWSEGRLVGF	TGTGCCTGGAGTGAGGGCCGCCTTGTGGGCTTC	-	-	TRBJ1-2	TRBV30
CASSPQGFNQPQHF	TGTGCCAGCAGCCCACAGGGGTTCAATCAGCCCCAGCATTTT	TRBD1	-	TRBJ1-5	TRBV9
CASRVGKIAGIFLREGEQFF	TGCGCCAGCAGAGTGGGAAAGATAGCGGGAATATTTTTAAGGGAAGGTGAGCAGTTCTTC	TRBD2	-	TRBJ2-1	TRBV5-1
CASSFSAPTQYF	TGTGCCAGCAGCTTCAGCGCTCCGACCCAGTACTTC	-	-	TRBJ2-5	TRBV5-6
CASSNNQRQGGNSPLHF	TGTGCCAGCAGCAACAACCAAAGACAGGGGGGCAATTCACCCCTCCACTTT	TRBD1	few	TRBJ1-6	TRBV5-6
CATSDTDGYEQYF	TGTGCCACCAGTGATACGGACGGCTACGAGCAGTACTTC	-	-	TRBJ2-7	TRBV24-1
CASSRPLSDEQFF	TGCGCCAGCAGCCGCCCCCTGTCGGATGAGCAGTTCTTC	-	-	TRBJ2-1	TRBV4-1
CATSDSPDRGYEQYF	TGTGCCACCAGTGATTCGCCGGACAGGGGGTACGAGCAGTACTTC	TRBD1	once	TRBJ2-7	TRBV24-1
CASSLGVGGGYTDTQYF	TGTGCCAGCAGCTTAGGAGTAGGCGGGGGCTACACAGATACGCAGTATTTT	-	-	TRBJ2-3	TRBV7-9
CATSKNRDGYTF	TGTGCCACCAGCAAGAACAGGGATGGCTACACCTTC	-	-	TRBJ1-2	TRBV24-1
CASSQDEPGELFF	TGTGCCAGCAGCCAAGATGAGCCCGGGGAGCTGTTTTTT	-	once	TRBJ2-2	TRBV14
CASSWDVGAAYGYTF	TGTGCCAGCAGCTGGGATGTGGGGGCGGCCTATGGCTACACCTTC	-	-	TRBJ1-2	TRBV7-8
CASSVDLYNEQFF	TGTGCCAGCAGCGTAGACCTGTACAATGAGCAGTTCTTC	-	-	TRBJ2-1	TRBV9
CASSQERVRNTGELFF	TGTGCCAGCAGCCAAGAGAGGGTACGGAACACCGGGGAGCTGTTTTTT	-	-	TRBJ2-2	TRBV14
CASSQGQQERAQYF	TGCGCCAGCAGCCAAGGGCAACAAGAGAGGGCCCAGTACTTC	-	-	TRBJ2-5	TRBV4-1
CASSRSTQGRTEAFF	TGTGCCAGTAGTAGATCAACACAGGGGCGGACTGAAGCTTTCTTT	TRBD1	-	TRBJ1-1	TRBV19
CSASPGDGYTF	TGCAGTGCTAGTCCAGGGGATGGCTACACCTTC	-	-	TRBJ1-2	TRBV20-1
CASSMRGFPYEQYF	TGTGCCAGTAGTATGCGGGGGTTTCCCTACGAGCAGTACTTC	TRBD2	-	TRBJ2-7	TRBV19
CASSQDFPNEQFF	TGTGCCAGCAGCCAAGATTTCCCGAATGAGCAGTTCTTC	-	once	TRBJ2-1	TRBV4-2
CASSLLAGKTDTQYF	TGCGCCAGCAGCTTACTAGCGGGAAAAACAGATACGCAGTATTTT	TRBD2	-	TRBJ2-3	TRBV5-1
CASSYDSNYGYTF	TGTGCCAGCAGTTACGACAGCAACTATGGCTACACCTTC	-	-	TRBJ1-2	TRBV6-5
CASSLAWGFGYEQYF	TGTGCCAGCAGCTTGGCATGGGGGTTTGGCTACGAGCAGTACTTC	-	few	TRBJ2-7	TRBV5-8
CATSDYRAYNEQFF	TGTGCCACCAGTGATTATAGGGCGTACAATGAGCAGTTCTTC	-	-	TRBJ2-1	TRBV24-1
CASSDMAGQPQHF	TGTGCCAGTAGCGACATGGCGGGGCAGCCCCAGCATTTT	-	-	TRBJ1-5	TRBV19
CASRNDRGGYGYTF	TGTGCCAGCAGGAACGACAGGGGGGGCTATGGCTACACCTTC	TRBD1	-	TRBJ1-2	TRBV9
CASSEVGHRAPYEQYF	TGTGCCAGCAGTGAAGTGGGACACCGGGCCCCCTACGAGCAGTACTTC	-	-	TRBJ2-7	TRBV2
CASSPMGQISYEQYF	TGTGCCAGCAGCCCAATGGGACAGATCTCCTACGAGCAGTACTTC	TRBD1	-	TRBJ2-7	TRBV13
CASSYSTGVDEQYF	TGTGCCAGCAGTTACTCGACAGGGGTCGACGAGCAGTACTTC	TRBD1	-	TRBJ2-7	TRBV6-5
CASSPFEGQDYEQYF	TGTGCCAGCTCACCATTTGAGGGGCAAGACTACGAGCAGTACTTC	-	-	TRBJ2-7	TRBV18
CASSSRGTGEANYGYTF	TGTGCCAGCAGCTCCAGAGGGACAGGGGAAGCTAACTATGGCTACACCTTC	TRBD1	large	TRBJ1-2	TRBV5-4
CASSPGTGSYEQYF	TGTGCCAGCAGTCCCGGGACAGGGTCCTACGAGCAGTACTTC	TRBD1	-	TRBJ2-7	TRBV5-5
CASSLGGSGNTIYF	TGCGCCAGCAGCTTGGGTGGCTCTGGAAACACCATATATTTT	-	-	TRBJ1-3	TRBV5-1
CASSLGLWGFSGNTIYF	TGTGCCAGCAGCTTAGGTCTTTGGGGATTTTCTGGAAACACCATATATTTT	-	-	TRBJ1-3	TRBV11-2
CASSYPNRVPFYEQYF	TGTGCCAGCAGTTACCCAAACAGGGTCCCCTTCTACGAGCAGTACTTC	-	-	TRBJ2-7	TRBV27
CASSKVGTGNTEAFF	TGTGCCAGTAGTAAAGTAGGGACAGGTAACACTGAAGCTTTCTTT	TRBD1	-	TRBJ1-1	TRBV19
CASSFGTGFFLNTEAFF	TGTGCCAGCAGCTTCGGGACAGGGTTTTTTTTGAACACTGAAGCTTTCTTT	TRBD1	-	TRBJ1-1	TRBV11-3
CSVVTYEAFF	TGCAGCGTTGTTACTTATGAAGCTTTCTTT	-	-	TRBJ1-1	TRBV29-1
CASGLGGGTEAFF	TGTGCTAGTGGACTGGGTGGGGGTACTGAAGCTTTCTTT	-	-	TRBJ1-1	TRBV12-5
CAWSVRISSYEQYF	TGTGCCTGGAGTGTACGTATTAGTTCCTACGAGCAGTACTTC	-	-	TRBJ2-7	TRBV30
CASSRGGIQYF	TGTGCCAGCAGCAGAGGCGGCATTCAGTACTTC	-	-	TRBJ2-4	TRBV27
CASGEGHTDTQYF	TGTGCCAGTGGGGAGGGACACACAGATACGCAGTATTTT	-	-	TRBJ2-3	TRBV6-4
CASSLGLDADTQYF	TGTGCCAGCAGCTTAGGACTAGACGCAGATACGCAGTATTTT	-	-	TRBJ2-3	TRBV7-8
CATSGGGTNEKLFF	TGTGCCACCAGTGGAGGGGGCACTAATGAAAAACTGTTTTTT	TRBD1	-	TRBJ1-4	TRBV24-1
CASRMSENETQYF	TGTGCCAGCAGAATGTCGGAGAACGAGACCCAGTACTTC	-	-	TRBJ2-5	TRBV21-1